A selection of T cell receptor beta chains follows, all from one sample in a study of blood T cell repertoires in COVID-19. TCRdb's copy holds only in-frame clones and misses some; the assay was immunoSEQ multiplex PCR. In the table there are around 300,000 clones, approximately 90% of which are singletons. Sequencing was done on a sample of peripheral blood. The receptors shown here come from a woman between 45 and 65 years old with active or convalescent COVID-19. CDR3s include the opening cysteine and the closing phenylalanine or tryptophan. The D gene is left open where the match is weak. Size tells how often a clone was seen (once, few, many) or the class of an expanded clone, and some rows leave it out.

d_gene: TRBD1; v_gene: TRBV18; j_gene: TRBJ2-2; abundance: -; CDR3nt: TGTGCCAGCTCACCAGGGACAGGGGCCGGGGAGCTGTTTTTT; CDR3aa: CASSPGTGAGELFF
d_gene: -; v_gene: TRBV27; j_gene: TRBJ1-5; abundance: -; CDR3nt: TGTGCCAGCAGTTTTTATCCGGGCAATCAGCCCCAGCATTTT; CDR3aa: CASSFYPGNQPQHF
d_gene: TRBD2; v_gene: TRBV7-3; j_gene: TRBJ2-3; abundance: -; CDR3nt: TGTGCCAGCAGCTTAAATCTAGCGGGGAGTACAGATACGCAGTATTTT; CDR3aa: CASSLNLAGSTDTQYF
d_gene: TRBD1; v_gene: TRBV7-3; j_gene: TRBJ1-1; abundance: -; CDR3nt: TGTGCCAGCAGCTTAACCACAGGGGGCACTGAAGCTTTCTTT; CDR3aa: CASSLTTGGTEAFF
d_gene: TRBD2; v_gene: TRBV15; j_gene: TRBJ2-7; abundance: -; CDR3nt: TGTGCCACCAGCGGCGGGGGGGCGTCCTACGAGCAGTACTTC; CDR3aa: CATSGGGASYEQYF
d_gene: TRBD1; v_gene: TRBV18; j_gene: TRBJ2-7; abundance: -; CDR3nt: TGTGCCAGCTCGCCTTGGGGACAGGGACCCTACGAGCAGTACTTC; CDR3aa: CASSPWGQGPYEQYF
d_gene: TRBD1; v_gene: TRBV12-5; j_gene: TRBJ2-5; abundance: -; CDR3nt: TGTGCTAGTGGTTCGATTTGGGACAGGGGGTACCAAGAGACCCAGTACTTC; CDR3aa: CASGSIWDRGYQETQYF
d_gene: -; v_gene: TRBV9; j_gene: TRBJ2-1; abundance: -; CDR3nt: TGTGCCAGCAGCGTAGAGGAGGGAGTACACAATGAGCAGTTCTTC; CDR3aa: CASSVEEGVHNEQFF
d_gene: TRBD2; v_gene: TRBV7-9; j_gene: TRBJ2-2; abundance: -; CDR3nt: TGTGCCAGCAGCCCCCCGGGACTAGCGGAGTCCACCGGGGAGCTGTTTTTT; CDR3aa: CASSPPGLAESTGELFF
d_gene: -; v_gene: TRBV7-2; j_gene: TRBJ1-1; abundance: -; CDR3nt: TGTGCCAGCAGCTTAGCGGGGGGGAACACTGAAGCTTTCTTT; CDR3aa: CASSLAGGNTEAFF
d_gene: -; v_gene: TRBV7-2; j_gene: TRBJ2-5; abundance: -; CDR3nt: TGTGCCAGCAGCCCCCCTTTCGGGAATCAAGAGACCCAGTACTTC; CDR3aa: CASSPPFGNQETQYF
d_gene: -; v_gene: TRBV7-9; j_gene: TRBJ2-1; abundance: -; CDR3nt: TGTGCCAGCAGCCCGTTCAAGGCTAGCTCCGGGTACAATGAGCAGTTCTTC; CDR3aa: CASSPFKASSGYNEQFF
d_gene: TRBD1; v_gene: TRBV5-1; j_gene: TRBJ1-1; abundance: -; CDR3nt: TGCGCCAGCAGCTTGGATCTAGGGACAGGGAGTACTGAAGCTTTCTTT; CDR3aa: CASSLDLGTGSTEAFF
d_gene: TRBD2; v_gene: TRBV5-6; j_gene: TRBJ2-1; abundance: -; CDR3nt: TGTGCCAGCAGCTTGGTTCCTAGCGGGGGCCTTTACTCCTACAATGAGCAGTTCTTC; CDR3aa: CASSLVPSGGLYSYNEQFF
d_gene: -; v_gene: TRBV5-5; j_gene: TRBJ1-5; abundance: -; CDR3nt: TGTGCCAGCAGCTTGAGGGACAACAATCAGCCCCAGCATTTT; CDR3aa: CASSLRDNNQPQHF
d_gene: TRBD1; v_gene: TRBV5-5; j_gene: TRBJ1-4; abundance: once; CDR3nt: TGTGCCAGCAGCTCAGACAGGGAAGAAAAACTGTTTTTT; CDR3aa: CASSSDREEKLFF
d_gene: TRBD1; v_gene: TRBV3-1/TRBV3-2; j_gene: TRBJ2-1; abundance: -; CDR3nt: TGTGCCAGCAGCCAAGATAAGGACAGGGGGCTTGAGCAGTTCTTC; CDR3aa: CASSQDKDRGLEQFF
d_gene: -; v_gene: TRBV7-2; j_gene: TRBJ2-7; abundance: once; CDR3nt: TGTGCCAGCAGCTTCAGAATAGCGGCATACGAGCAGTACTTC; CDR3aa: CASSFRIAAYEQYF
d_gene: -; v_gene: TRBV19; j_gene: TRBJ1-5; abundance: -; CDR3nt: TGTGCCAGTAGTTACAGGGTTAGTCAGCCCCAGCATTTT; CDR3aa: CASSYRVSQPQHF
d_gene: -; v_gene: TRBV6-5; j_gene: TRBJ1-4; abundance: -; CDR3nt: TGTGCCAGCAGTTACACCAGTTCAACTAATGAAAAACTGTTTTTT; CDR3aa: CASSYTSSTNEKLFF
d_gene: -; v_gene: TRBV5-6; j_gene: TRBJ2-5; abundance: few; CDR3nt: TGTGCCAGCAGCCCAACAGGGCTGGAGACCCAGTACTTC; CDR3aa: CASSPTGLETQYF
d_gene: -; v_gene: TRBV11-2; j_gene: TRBJ2-1; abundance: -; CDR3nt: TGTGCCAGCAGCCCCCCCGCGACCCGGGGTAATGAGCAGTTCTTC; CDR3aa: CASSPPATRGNEQFF
d_gene: TRBD2; v_gene: TRBV27; j_gene: TRBJ2-5; abundance: -; CDR3nt: TGTGCCAGCAGTACGACTAGCGGGGGGGTTCAAGAGACCCAGTACTTC; CDR3aa: CASSTTSGGVQETQYF
d_gene: TRBD2; v_gene: TRBV5-5; j_gene: TRBJ2-7; abundance: -; CDR3nt: TGTGCCAGCAGCCAAACTAGCGGGAGGGGGGAGCAGTACTTC; CDR3aa: CASSQTSGRGEQYF
d_gene: -; v_gene: TRBV6-2/TRBV6-3; j_gene: TRBJ1-3; abundance: -; CDR3nt: TGTGCCAGCAGTCCCTACGGAAACACCATATATTTT; CDR3aa: CASSPYGNTIYF